Each of the 19 T cell receptor beta chains below was sequenced from the same sample in a study of T cell responses to AZD1222 COVID-19 vaccine. Measured with immunoSEQ multiplex PCR; TCRdb has only the in-frame clones, and not every one. Of around 110,000 clones in the sample, 85% to 90% are singletons; the top ten hold about 8.8%. The sequenced sample was peripheral blood, obtained on day 0 of AZD1222 vaccination. The receptors stem from an adult in good health.

The chain is built from TRBV25-1 and TRBJ1-2; D remains unclear. Germline CDR1 MGHDK, CDR2 SYGVNS. This CDR3 comprises 11 residues. The V gene lost 8 bases and the J gene lost 4 bases, with 8 bases spanning the gap. The CDR3 DNA is TGTGCCAGCTCACCGGGCTATGGCTACACCTTC. Translated, it gives CASSPGYGYTF.

DNA for the CDR3: TGTGCCAGCAGAGGGACTAGCGAGAACACCGGGGAGCTGTTTTTT. Translation: CASRGTSENTGELFF. The chain joins TRBV5-4 to TRBJ2-2; 10 bases fit TRBD2. The length of the CDR3 is 15 residues. With 5 bases clipped from V and 1 base from J, the junction kept 2 bases outside the gene matches. Per germline, CDR1 SGHNT and CDR2 YYREEE (reference sequence).

The chain has TRBV4-2 and TRBJ1-5; unclear D gene. V lost 4 bases, J lost 4 bases, and 8 bases lay in between. The CDR3 consists of 13 residues. The germline CDR1 and CDR2 sequences are LGHNA and YNFKEQ. This CDR3 reads CASSREVNQPQHF. CDR3 DNA sequence: TGTGCCAGCAGCCGAGAAGTAAATCAGCCCCAGCATTTT.

This chain joins TRBV6-5 and TRBJ1-2; 8 bases are a match to TRBD1. Germline V gives CDR1 MNHEY, CDR2 SVGAGI. The CDR3 totals 15 residues. V lost 5 bases to trimming and J lost 5 bases; unmatched junction nucleotides: 10. The chain's CDR3 is CASSNIQGARYGYTF. CDR3 in DNA: TGTGCCAGCAGTAACATCCAGGGGGCGCGTTATGGCTACACCTTC.

The V gene is TRBV25-1, the J gene TRBJ1-5; no reliable D call. Germline V CDR1 and CDR2: MGHDK, SYGVNS. V was clipped by 4 bases and J by 6 bases, with 10 bases between them. The CDR3 loop spans 13 amino acids. The CDR3: CASSAKGRQPQHF. The CDR3 nucleotides are TGTGCCAGCAGTGCTAAGGGTCGTCAGCCCCAGCATTTT.

The rearrangement uses TRBV18 and TRBJ1-4, with a tentative D call TRBD1 (5 bases). In germline, CDR1 is KGHSH, CDR2 LQKENI. V lost 3 bases to trimming and J lost 8 bases, with 16 bases between them. This CDR3 comprises 15 residues. The CDR3 region is CASSPIQGADEKLFF. CDR3 nucleotide sequence: TGTGCCAGCTCACCGATCCAAGGGGCAGACGAAAAACTGTTTTTT.

Only one count was recorded for this clone. This rearrangement joins TRBV4-3 to TRBJ1-2, with a weak D call TRBD1 (5 bases). In germline, CDR1 is LGHNA, CDR2 YSLEER. V was clipped by 6 bases and J by 4 bases, with 18 bases between them. The length of the CDR3 is 15 residues. The CDR3 nucleotides are TGCGCCAGCAGTAACAGAGCAGGGACCGGCTATGGCTACACCTTC. Protein: CASSNRAGTGYGYTF.

This rearrangement joins TRBV4-1 to TRBJ1-1, with a weak D call TRBD1 (5 bases). V lost 1 base and J lost 3, with 9 bases in between. CDR3 length: 14 residues. From germline, CDR1 is MGHRA and CDR2 YSYEKL. As DNA, the CDR3 is TGCGCCAGCAGCCAAGTCGGGACGGACACTGAAGCTTTCTTT. Amino acids: CASSQVGTDTEAFF.

This clone was seen only once. This chain joins TRBV6-5 and TRBJ2-7; 9 bases are shared with TRBD2. The CDR3 length is 15 residues. V gave up 5 bases and J gave up 1 base; unmatched junction bases: 6. Germline V gene data show CDR1 as MNHEY and CDR2 as SVGAGI. The DNA of the CDR3 is TGTGCCAGCAGTAAGCCGACTAGCGGTTCCTACGAGCAGTACTTC. It translates to CASSKPTSGSYEQYF.

The chain combines TRBV7-8 with TRBJ1-5, with D unresolved. The CDR3 is 13 amino acids. The germline V gene has CDR1 SGHVS and CDR2 FQNEAQ. The germline V and J ends were trimmed by 3 bases and 1 base, with 4 bases remaining between them. CDR3 residues: CASSFGSNQPQHF. CDR3 in DNA: TGTGCCAGCAGCTTCGGGAGCAATCAGCCCCAGCATTTT.

The CDR3 sequence: CASSSLPGAAYNQPQHF. The DNA for the CDR3 is TGTGCCAGCAGCTCCCTCCCGGGGGCAGCTTACAATCAGCCCCAGCATTTT. The rearrangement joins TRBV11-3 to TRBJ1-5, with a possible D match to TRBD1 (6 bases). This CDR3 has 17 residues. V was cut by 4 bases and J by 3 bases, with 19 bases left in between. Germline-derived CDR1 and CDR2 are SGHNT and YENEEA. Combining the CDR3 with reference TRBV11-3 and TRBJ1-5 gives the whole variable domain EAGVVQSPRYKIIEKKQPVAFWCNPISGHNTLYWYLQNLGQGPELLIRYENEEAVDDSQLPKDRFSAERLKGVDSTLKIQPAELGDSAVYLCASSSLPGAAYNQPQHFGDGTRLSIL.

The V call is TRBV21-1, the J call TRBJ1-1. TRBV21-1 is assigned pseudogene status. CDR3 length: 12 residues. Here the CDR3 reads CASSKRVGEAFF. In DNA form, the CDR3 reads TGTGCCAGCAGCAAGAGGGTTGGTGAAGCTTTCTTT.

The CDR3 reads CASSPPGQGASAFF. The CDR3 coding sequence is TGTGCCAGCAGCCCACCAGGACAGGGGGCATCGGCTTTCTTT. The chain carries TRBV5-5 and TRBJ1-1; 11 nucleotides agree with TRBD1. V was clipped by 4 bases and J by 11 bases; unmatched bases: 10. Germline V CDR1 and CDR2: SGHKS, YYEKEE (reference sequence). The CDR3 contains 14 residues.

The sample holds a few counts of this clone. The genes are TRBV4-1 and TRBJ1-1; D gene ambiguous. The CDR3 spans 14 residues. With 5 bases removed from V and 0 bases from J, the gap between germline ends came to 10 bases. Germline-derived CDR1 and CDR2 are MGHRA and YSYEKL. CDR3 coding DNA: TGCGCCAGCAGCTACGGCCCCATGAACACTGAAGCTTTCTTT. Its protein is CASSYGPMNTEAFF.

This chain joins TRBV7-9 and TRBJ2-3, with D hard to call. Germline V gene lookup returns CDR1 SEHNR and CDR2 FQNEAQ (reference sequence). The V gene lost 6 bases and the J gene lost 3 bases, with 10 bases spanning the gap. This CDR3 is 13 amino acids long. The CDR3 DNA reads TGTGCCAGCAGATCAGGACCAACAGATACGCAGTATTTT. Amino acids: CASRSGPTDTQYF.

The chain links TRBV6-5 to TRBJ1-2, with unresolved D. This CDR3 contains 14 residues. Trimming cost V 7 bases and J 2 bases, with 14 bases left between them. Germline V gene data show CDR1 as MNHEY and CDR2 as SVGAGI. The CDR3 nucleotides read TGTGCCAGCAACGACAACTTCAGGAACTATGGCTACACCTTC. Residues: CASNDNFRNYGYTF.

In DNA form, the CDR3 reads TGTGCCATCACCAGCGGACAGACGCGGGGCAATGAGCAGTTCTTC. It yields the protein CAITSGQTRGNEQFF. The J gene is TRBJ2-1, the V gene TRBV10-3; TRBD1 or TRBD2 may be the D gene (6 bases each). V was cut by 7 bases and J by 6 bases, with 19 bases left in between. The CDR3 contains 15 residues. CDR1 ENHRY and CDR2 SYGVKD come from the germline V gene.

CDR3 coding DNA: TGTGCCAGCAGTTCGGCTCTGGACGGTGAAGCTTTCTTT. Its protein product is CASSSALDGEAFF. The V call is TRBV12-3 or TRBV12-4, the J call TRBJ1-1, with D uncertain. Trimming cost V 4 bases and J 7 bases, with 13 bases left between them. CDR3 length equals 13 residues.

The chain couples TRBV27 to TRBJ1-6; D might be TRBD1 (5 bases). V lost 3 bases and J lost 8, with 14 bases in between. Germline V gene sequence: CDR1 MNHEY, CDR2 SMNVEV (reference sequence). The CDR3 sequence is 15 residues long. CDR3 DNA: TGTGCCAGCAGTTTCTCCCAGGGTATCCATTCACCCCTCCACTTT. Translating it yields CASSFSQGIHSPLHF.